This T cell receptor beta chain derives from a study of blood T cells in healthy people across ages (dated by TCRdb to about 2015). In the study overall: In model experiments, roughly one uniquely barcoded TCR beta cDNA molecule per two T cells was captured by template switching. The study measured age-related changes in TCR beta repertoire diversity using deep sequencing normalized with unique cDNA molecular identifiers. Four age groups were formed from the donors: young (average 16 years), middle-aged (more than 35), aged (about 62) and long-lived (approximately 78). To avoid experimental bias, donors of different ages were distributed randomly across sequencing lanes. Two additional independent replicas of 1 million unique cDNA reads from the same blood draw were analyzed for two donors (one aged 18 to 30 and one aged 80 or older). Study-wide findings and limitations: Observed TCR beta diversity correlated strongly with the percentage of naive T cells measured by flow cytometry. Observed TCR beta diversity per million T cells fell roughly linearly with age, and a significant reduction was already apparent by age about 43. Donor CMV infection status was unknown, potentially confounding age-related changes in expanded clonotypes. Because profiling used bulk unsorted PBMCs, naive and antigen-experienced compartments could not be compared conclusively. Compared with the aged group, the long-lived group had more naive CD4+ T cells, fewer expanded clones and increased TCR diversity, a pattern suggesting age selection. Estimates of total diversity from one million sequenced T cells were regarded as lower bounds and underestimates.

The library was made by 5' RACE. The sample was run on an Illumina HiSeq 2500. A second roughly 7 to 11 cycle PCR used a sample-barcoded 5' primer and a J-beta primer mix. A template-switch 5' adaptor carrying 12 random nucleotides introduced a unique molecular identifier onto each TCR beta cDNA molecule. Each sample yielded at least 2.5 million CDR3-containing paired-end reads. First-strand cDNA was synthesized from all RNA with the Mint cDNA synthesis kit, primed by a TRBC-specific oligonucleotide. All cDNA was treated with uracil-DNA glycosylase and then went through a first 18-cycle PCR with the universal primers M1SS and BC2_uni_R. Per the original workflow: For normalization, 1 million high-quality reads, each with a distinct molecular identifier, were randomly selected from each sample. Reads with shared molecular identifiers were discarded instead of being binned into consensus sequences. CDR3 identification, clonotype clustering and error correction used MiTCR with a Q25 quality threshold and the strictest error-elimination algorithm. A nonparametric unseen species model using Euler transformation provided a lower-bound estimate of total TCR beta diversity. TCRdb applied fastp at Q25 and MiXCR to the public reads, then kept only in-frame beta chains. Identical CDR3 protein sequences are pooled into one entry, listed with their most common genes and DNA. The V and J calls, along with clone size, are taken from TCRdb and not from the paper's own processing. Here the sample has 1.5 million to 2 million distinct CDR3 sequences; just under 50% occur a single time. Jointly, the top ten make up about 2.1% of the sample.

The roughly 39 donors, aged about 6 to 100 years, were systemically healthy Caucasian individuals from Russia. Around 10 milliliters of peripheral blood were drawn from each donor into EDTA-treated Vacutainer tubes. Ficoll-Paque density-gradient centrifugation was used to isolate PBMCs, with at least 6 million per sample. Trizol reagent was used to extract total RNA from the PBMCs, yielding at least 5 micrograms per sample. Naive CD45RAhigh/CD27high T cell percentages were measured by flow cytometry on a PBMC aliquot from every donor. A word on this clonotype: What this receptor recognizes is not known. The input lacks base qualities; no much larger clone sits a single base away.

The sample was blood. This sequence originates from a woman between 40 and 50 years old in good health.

The CDR3 region has the sequence CASSLQTPYSYEQYF. At the DNA level, the sequence is TGTGCCAGCAGTCTACAGACTCCTTACTCCTACGAGCAGTACTTC. The rearrangement joined TRBV6-2 or TRBV6-3 to TRBJ2-7, with no reliable assignment of the D segment. Reading from cysteine to phenylalanine, the CDR3 counts 15 amino acids. Just CDR3 DNA is preserved here, 45 bases in frame from base 1. The junction carries 14 bases between V and J, which are trimmed by 5 bases and 0 bases respectively. From a lookup of the germline V gene, CDR1 and CDR2 are MNHEY and SVGEGT.